These 11 T cell receptor beta chains originate from one sample sequenced in a study of cytomegalovirus exposure and HLA in healthy donors. The PCR was carried out with 60 Vbeta primers and 13 Jbeta primers. Clones were read by immunoSEQ multiplex PCR, and TCRdb kept only the in-frame ones, dropping some. The table has around 180,000 clones, about 84% seen once; the top ten hold around 4.8%. Sequencing was performed on PBMCs. The source of these receptors is a man in his late teens or twenties in good health and CMV-seronegative.

The chain employs TRBV4-3 and TRBJ2-3; tentative D call: TRBD2 (5 bases). The V end lost 0 bases, the J end lost 5 bases, and 15 bases lay between the germline ends. Germline-derived CDR1 and CDR2 are LGHNA and YSLEER. There are 16 residues in the CDR3. Here the CDR3 reads CASSQDGGPLGDTQYF. The DNA of the CDR3 is TGCGCCAGCAGCCAAGATGGAGGACCACTAGGAGATACGCAGTATTTT.

The chain links TRBV6-6 to TRBJ2-1; a weak D match, TRBD2 (6 bases). V lost 2 bases, J lost 7 bases, and 15 bases lay in between. The CDR3 length is 15 residues. Germline CDR1 MNHNY, CDR2 SVGAGI (reference sequence). CDR3 in DNA: TGTGCCAGCAGTTACCGACCGGGAGATAGTAATGAGCAGTTCTTC. Protein sequence: CASSYRPGDSNEQFF.

The chain recombines TRBV5-4 with TRBJ2-3; weak D call: TRBD1 (5 bases). Trimming cost V 3 bases and J 2 bases, with 10 bases left between them. The length of the CDR3 is 14 residues. CDR1 is SGHNT and CDR2 is YYREEE in the germline V gene (reference sequence). CDR3 residues: CASSWGSPTDTQYF. The CDR3 nucleotides read TGTGCCAGCAGCTGGGGCAGCCCCACAGATACGCAGTATTTT.

V usage is TRBV5-6 and J usage is TRBJ2-7; possible D gene TRBD2, 6 bases. The ends were cut back, 0 bases at V and 4 bases at J, with 14 bases in the middle. This CDR3 comprises 15 residues. Germline V gene sequence: CDR1 SGHDT, CDR2 YYEEEE. CDR3 residues: CASSLEWRAGYEQYF. CDR3 nucleotides: TGTGCCAGCAGCTTGGAGTGGAGGGCAGGATACGAGCAGTACTTC.

The chain links TRBV6-5 to TRBJ2-2; weak D call: TRBD2 (5 bases). The CDR3 has 14 amino acids. Germline V gene data show CDR1 as MNHEY and CDR2 as SVGAGI. V lost 6 bases, J lost 4 bases, and 12 bases lay in between. CDR3 coding DNA: TGTGCCAGCAGGTCCCCGGGAAGCACCGGGGAGCTGTTTTTT. This translates into CASRSPGSTGELFF.

The chain is built from TRBV5-1 and TRBJ1-6, with D perhaps matching TRBD1 (5 bases). Germline CDR1 reads SGHRS; CDR2 reads YFSETQ. Trimming removed 5 bases at V and 6 bases at J, with 21 bases between. CDR3 size: 17 residues. This CDR3 reads CASSQAGSPGVNSPLHF. DNA for the CDR3: TGCGCCAGCAGTCAAGCCGGGAGCCCGGGGGTTAATTCACCCCTCCACTTT.

The chain employs TRBV7-9 and TRBJ2-2, with D possibly TRBD2 on 6 matching bases. The CDR3 spans 17 residues. V gave up 5 bases and J gave up 1 base, with 17 bases separating them. The germline gives CDR1 SEHNR, CDR2 FQNEAQ (reference sequence). CDR3: CASSPRWRERNTGELFF. CDR3 nucleotide sequence: TGTGCCAGCAGCCCTAGATGGAGGGAAAGGAACACCGGGGAGCTGTTTTTT. Full variable domain (rest looked up from reference TRBV7-9 and TRBJ2-2): DTGVSQNPRHKITKRGQNVTFRCDPISEHNRLYWYRQTLGQGPEFLTYFQNEAQLEKSRLLSDRFSAERPKGSFSTLEIQRTEQGDSAMYLCASSPRWRERNTGELFFGEGSRLTVL.

This clone was seen once. This chain connects TRBV19 to TRBJ1-5; D remains unclear. V was cut by 3 bases and J by 1 base, with 10 bases left in between. The CDR3 consists of 15 residues. The V gene's germline CDR1 is LNHDA and CDR2 SQIVND (reference sequence). The CDR3 DNA reads TGTGCCAGTAGTATGGCAGGCTCCAGCAATCAGCCCCAGCATTTT. It codes for CASSMAGSSNQPQHF.

The CDR3 nucleotides read TGTGCCAGCAGCGACCTAAGACAGGGAAATTCACCCCTCCACTTT. This codes for CASSDLRQGNSPLHF. The chain combines TRBV7-8 with TRBJ1-6, with 7 bases aligning to TRBD1. Trimming cost V 5 bases and J 7 bases; bases outside gene matches: 8. Germline CDR1 is SGHVS and CDR2 is FQNEAQ. The CDR3 runs to 15 residues.

The chain links TRBV10-3 to TRBJ1-2, with 7 positions matching TRBD1. V shed 6 bases and J 7 bases; nucleotides not matched to a gene: 11. The CDR3 contains 14 residues. Germline assignment: CDR1 ENHRY and CDR2 SYGVKD. The CDR3 bases are TGTGCCATCAGGGGAAACCGGGACAGTCGTGGCTACACCTTC. Protein sequence: CAIRGNRDSRGYTF.

J is TRBJ2-5 and V is TRBV27; 9 bases are a match to TRBD1. With the DNA end fitting TRBJ2-7 better, the J assignment may be wrong. Germline CDR1 MNHEY, CDR2 SMNVEV (reference sequence). The CDR3 is 17 amino acids. The CDR3 protein is CASKRGQGPRKTYEQYF. CDR3 DNA: TGTGCCAGCAAAAGGGGACAGGGTCCCCGAAAGACCTACGAGCAGTACTTC.